This T cell receptor beta chain originates from a study of shared clonotypes between healthy human individuals. Study-wide points: A generally larger estimated richness was seen in naive subsets than in memory subsets.

This CDR3 region has 14 residues. The V and J ends lost 5 bases and 4 bases, in that order; junction bases with no gene match: 6. Per germline, CDR1 SEHNR and CDR2 FQNEAQ (reference sequence). A note on this clone: No antigen is known for it.

An assay was performed, and its level was deep. Sequenced by immunoSEQ multiplex PCR; TCRdb stores in-frame clones only, minus some. The sample yields under 650,000 clones, roughly 95% seen once. The chain couples TRBV7-9 to TRBJ2-7, with TRBD2 identical over 9 bases. The clonotype originates from a woman aged 25 to 39 in good health. Sequencing was done on a sample of naive CD4+ T cells sorted from blood. Indicated subset: CD45RA+ positively selected. This CDR3 is CASSISGSRYEQYF. The CDR3 DNA reads as TGTGCCAGCAGCATTAGCGGGAGTAGGTACGAGCAGTACTTC.